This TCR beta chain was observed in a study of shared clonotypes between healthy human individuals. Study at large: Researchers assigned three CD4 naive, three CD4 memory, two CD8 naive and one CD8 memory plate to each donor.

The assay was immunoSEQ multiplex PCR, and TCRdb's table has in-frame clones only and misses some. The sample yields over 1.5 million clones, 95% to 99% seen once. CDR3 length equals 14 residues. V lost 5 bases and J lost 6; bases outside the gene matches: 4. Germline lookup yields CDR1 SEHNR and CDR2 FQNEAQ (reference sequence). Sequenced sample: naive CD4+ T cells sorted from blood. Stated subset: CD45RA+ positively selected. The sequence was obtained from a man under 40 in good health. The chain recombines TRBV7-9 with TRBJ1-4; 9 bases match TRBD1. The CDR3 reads CASSDTGGDEKLFF. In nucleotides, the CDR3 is TGTGCCAGCAGCGATACAGGGGGCGATGAAAAACTGTTTTTT.